This record covers a single T cell receptor beta chain. What this receptor recognizes is not known. Per-base quality was not reported, and no clone a single base away is much larger than it. The sample belongs to a study of T-cell reconstitution after alpha-beta-depleted transplantation in children (TCRdb year 2016). About the study as a whole: Using TCR repertoire profiling, the study followed T-cell immune reconstitution in a quantitative way in children after TCRalphabeta/CD19-depleted allogeneic hematopoietic cell transplantation.

The library was generated by PCR. The instrument given in TCRdb is Illumina HiSeq 2500. To normalize quantification of the TCRbeta repertoire, the TCR libraries were built with molecular barcoding that relied on unique molecular identifiers. Through fastp at Q25 and MiXCR, TCRdb rebuilt clones from the public reads, retaining in-frame beta chains. Rows are combined by CDR3 protein, so each entry shows the most common genes and DNA. This sample gives over 550,000 distinct CDR3 sequences in total; about 10% of them show up just once. About 4% of the sample rests with the top ten. The CDR1 and CDR2 encoded by the germline V gene are SGHTA and FQGNSA. Germline trimming: 1 base from V, 4 bases from J; junction bases outside gene matches: 10. The CDR3 numbers 17 residues from cysteine through phenylalanine. The entry retains the CDR3 DNA only, 51 bases that are in frame from base 1.

The sequence was obtained from a human donor who donated a stem cell graft to a child with acute myeloid leukemia. The receptor chain draws on TRBV7-2 and TRBJ2-7; 10 central bases correspond to TRBD2. The sequencing used PBMCs from the stem cell graft donor, collected from the stem cell graft. The DNA sequence follows: TGTGCCAGCAGCTTAGTAGGGGGACTAGCGAGAGTATACGAGCAGTACTTC. The resulting protein is CASSLVGGLARVYEQYF. Beyond the CDR3, the reference TRBV7-2 and TRBJ2-7 genes provide the residues; the full variable domain reads: GAGVSQSPSNKVTEKGKDVELRCDPISGHTALYWYRQSLGQGLEFLIYFQGNSAPDKSGLPSDRFSAERTGGSVSTLTIQRTQQEDSAVYLCASSLVGGLARVYEQYFGPGTRLTVT.